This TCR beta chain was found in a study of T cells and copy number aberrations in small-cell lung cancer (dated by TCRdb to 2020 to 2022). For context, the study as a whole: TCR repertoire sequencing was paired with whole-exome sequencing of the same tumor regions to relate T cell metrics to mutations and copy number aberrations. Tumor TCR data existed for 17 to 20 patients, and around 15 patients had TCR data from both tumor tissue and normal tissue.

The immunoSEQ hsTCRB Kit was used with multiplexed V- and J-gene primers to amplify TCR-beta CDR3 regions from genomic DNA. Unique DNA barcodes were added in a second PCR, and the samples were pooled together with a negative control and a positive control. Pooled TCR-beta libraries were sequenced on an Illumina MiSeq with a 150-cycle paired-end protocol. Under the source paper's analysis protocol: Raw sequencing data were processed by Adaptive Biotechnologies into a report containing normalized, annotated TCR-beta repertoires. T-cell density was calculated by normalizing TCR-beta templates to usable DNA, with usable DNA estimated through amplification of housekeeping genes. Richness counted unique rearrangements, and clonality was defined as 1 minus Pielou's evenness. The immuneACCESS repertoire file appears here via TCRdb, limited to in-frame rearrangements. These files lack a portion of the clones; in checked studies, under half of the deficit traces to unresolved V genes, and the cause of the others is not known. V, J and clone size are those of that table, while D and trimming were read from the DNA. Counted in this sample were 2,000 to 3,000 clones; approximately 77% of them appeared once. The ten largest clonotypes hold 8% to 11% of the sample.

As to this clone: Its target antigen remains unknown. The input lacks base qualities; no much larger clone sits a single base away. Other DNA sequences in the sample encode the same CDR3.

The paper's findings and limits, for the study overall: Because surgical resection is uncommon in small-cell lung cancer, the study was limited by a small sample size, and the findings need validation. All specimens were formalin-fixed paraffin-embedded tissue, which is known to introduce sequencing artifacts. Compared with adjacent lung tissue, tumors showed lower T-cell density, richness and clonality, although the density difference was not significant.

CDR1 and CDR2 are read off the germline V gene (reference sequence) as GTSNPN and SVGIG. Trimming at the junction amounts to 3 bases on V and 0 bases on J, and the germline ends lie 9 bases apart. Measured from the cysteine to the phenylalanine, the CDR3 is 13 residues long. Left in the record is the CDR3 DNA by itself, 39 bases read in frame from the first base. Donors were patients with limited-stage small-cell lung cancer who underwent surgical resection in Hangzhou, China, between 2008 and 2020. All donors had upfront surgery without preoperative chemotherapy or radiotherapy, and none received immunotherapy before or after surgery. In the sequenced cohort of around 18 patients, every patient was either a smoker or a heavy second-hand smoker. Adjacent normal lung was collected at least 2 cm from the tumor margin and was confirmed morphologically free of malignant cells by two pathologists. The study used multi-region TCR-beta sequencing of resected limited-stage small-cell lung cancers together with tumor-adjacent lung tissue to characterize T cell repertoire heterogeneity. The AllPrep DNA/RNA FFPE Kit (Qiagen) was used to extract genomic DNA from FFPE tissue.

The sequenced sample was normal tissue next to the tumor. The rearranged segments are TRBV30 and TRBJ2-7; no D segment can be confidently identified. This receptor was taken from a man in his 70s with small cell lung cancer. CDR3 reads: CAWRDGSSYEQYF. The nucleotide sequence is TGTGCCTGGAGGGACGGAAGCTCCTACGAGCAGTACTTC.